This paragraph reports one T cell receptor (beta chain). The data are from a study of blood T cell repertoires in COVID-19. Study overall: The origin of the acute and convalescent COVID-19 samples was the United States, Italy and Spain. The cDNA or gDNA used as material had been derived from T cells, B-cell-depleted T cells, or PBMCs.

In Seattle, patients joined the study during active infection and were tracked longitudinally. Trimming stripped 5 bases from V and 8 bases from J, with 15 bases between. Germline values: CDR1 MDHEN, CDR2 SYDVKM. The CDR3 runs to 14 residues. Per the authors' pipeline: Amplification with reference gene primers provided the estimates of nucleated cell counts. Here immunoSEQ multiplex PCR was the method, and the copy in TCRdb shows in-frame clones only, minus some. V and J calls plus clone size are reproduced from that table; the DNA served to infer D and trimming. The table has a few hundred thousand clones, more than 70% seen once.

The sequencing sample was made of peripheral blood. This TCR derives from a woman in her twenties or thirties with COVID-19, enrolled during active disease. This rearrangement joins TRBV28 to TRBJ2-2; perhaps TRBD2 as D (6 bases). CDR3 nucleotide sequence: TGTGCCAGCAGTACGGGACTCCCCGGGGGGGAGCTGTTTTTT. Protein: CASSTGLPGGELFF.